This is a list of T cell receptor beta chains from one sample in a study of CD8+CD57+ T cells in acquired aplastic anemia. TCRdb analysed the reads with MiXCR anew, one entry per CDR3 protein. Of about 200,000 distinct CDR3 sequences in the sample, around 50% were seen once. Sequences were obtained from sorted CD4+, CD8+, or CD8+CD57+ T cells (not recorded which) from PBMCs. All receptors come from a human donor with aplastic anemia. CDR3s leave out the opening cysteine and the closing phenylalanine or tryptophan. Each record gives: V gene, J gene, CDR3 protein.

TRBV10-1,TRBJ2-7,AISEDRAKTYEQY
TRBV19,TRBJ2-7,ASSPNPRTSGGISSYEQY
TRBV7-2,TRBJ1-6,ASSPTGAANSPLH
TRBV6-6,TRBJ1-1,ASSYPDRGMNHTEAF
TRBV3-1,TRBJ1-4,ASSPTGTGQEKLF
TRBV5-1,TRBJ2-7,ASSQYGTEPYEQY
TRBV9,TRBJ1-2,ASSANLITGNYGYT
TRBV11-2,TRBJ2-4,ASRPTSGALKNIQY
TRBV29-1,TRBJ2-2,SVEVSPTGELF
TRBV5-1,TRBJ1-2,ASSLKTGQGGSGYT
TRBV6-1,TRBJ2-3,ASSNRDTQY
TRBV15,TRBJ2-5,ATSRAPGPQETLY
TRBV20-1,TRBJ2-7,SVVTGQGIYEQY
TRBV19,TRBJ2-3,ASSVGLGDTQY
TRBV27,TRBJ1-1,ASSYQGGGTEAF
TRBV9,TRBJ1-3,ASSVAEGYGNTIY
TRBV10-1,TRBJ1-5,ASSEGTNQPQH
TRBV14,TRBJ1-6,ASSPNSRSSYNSPLH
TRBV2,TRBJ2-2,ASSPAGGGTGELF
TRBV20-1,TRBJ2-1,SASGQGGRYEQF
TRBV9,TRBJ1-1,ASSVADYRGEAF
TRBV18,TRBJ1-6,ASLQQANSPLH
TRBV7-8,TRBJ2-3,ASIQTTAVSTDTQY
TRBV24-1,TRBJ2-7,ATSAQDRRNEQY
TRBV10-3,TRBJ2-7,AISGGQGAPYEQY
TRBV12-3/TRBV12-4,TRBJ2-2,ASNDRERGYSGELF
TRBV2,TRBJ1-3,ASSWGEAGNTIY
TRBV10-1,TRBJ1-1,ASSESGGSYEQYFGPGTEAF
TRBV15,TRBJ2-1,ATSDLTSGGREQF
TRBV10-3,TRBJ2-5,ATLPSGGRETQY
TRBV10-3,TRBJ1-6,ASSEFLGGNSPLH
TRBV7-9,TRBJ2-1,ASSLRQGGYNEQF
TRBV10-3,TRBJ1-2,AISESTGLEGYT
TRBV7-8,TRBJ2-5,ASSLDVSQGTQY
TRBV15,TRBJ2-1,ATSTRTGRHEQF
TRBV2,TRBJ2-2,ASRSLGGGSSGELF
TRBV5-1,TRBJ2-1,ASSLRDRGDNEQF
TRBV9,TRBJ1-6,ASSAGGTRNSPLH
TRBV20-1,TRBJ2-3,SASKRGDTQY
TRBV2,TRBJ2-1,ASSMVRGQGNEQF
TRBV7-2,TRBJ2-1,ASSSGTGGYNEQF
TRBV6-5,TRBJ2-1,ASSYSRTGGGEQF
TRBV7-3,TRBJ2-1,ASSSLANTYNEQF
TRBV9,TRBJ2-1,ASSVEGGNEQF
TRBV12-3/TRBV12-4,TRBJ2-5,ASSLLDRGFQETQY
TRBV5-1,TRBJ2-3,ASSLQGKETDTQY
TRBV5-8,TRBJ2-7,ASGRGPYEQY
TRBV12-3/TRBV12-4,TRBJ1-5,ASSSRQGVSNQPQH
TRBV5-6,TRBJ2-7,ASSLVTSGGFRVQY